This entry lists 10 T cell receptor beta chains sequenced from one sample in a study of blood T cell repertoires in COVID-19. Measured with immunoSEQ multiplex PCR; TCRdb has only the in-frame clones, and not every one. The data show approximately 200,000 clones, more than 75% seen once. Input material: peripheral blood. The receptors shown here come from a man aged 55 to 70 who had recovered from COVID-19.

This clone has a single count. J is TRBJ2-7 and V is TRBV27; maybe TRBD1 (6 bases). The germline CDR1 and CDR2 sequences are MNHEY and SMNVEV (reference sequence). This CDR3 is built from 13 residues. The V gene lost 3 bases and the J gene lost 5 bases, with 11 bases spanning the gap. The CDR3 loop reads CASSFGGSNEQYF. The CDR3 DNA reads TGTGCCAGCAGTTTTGGGGGCAGCAACGAGCAGTACTTC.

The chain carries TRBV6-5 and TRBJ2-7; 10 positions match TRBD1. Per germline, CDR1 MNHEY and CDR2 SVGAGI. The V gene end was trimmed by 10 bases and the J gene end by 6 bases; junction bases not matched to a gene: 6. CDR3 length equals 12 residues. The CDR3 region is CATDRGRPEQYF. The CDR3 DNA sequence: TGTGCCACCGACAGGGGGCGCCCCGAGCAGTACTTC.

This chain connects TRBV5-6 to TRBJ2-3; 13 bases are a match to TRBD2. The CDR3 extends over 17 amino acids. Germline CDR1 reads SGHDT; CDR2 reads YYEEEE. The trim removed 4 bases at V and 4 bases at J, leaving 9 bases unmatched. CDR3 coding DNA: TGTGCCAGCAGCGCACTAGCGGGAGGGCCCCGGGCAGATACGCAGTATTTT. Its protein product is CASSALAGGPRADTQYF.

The CDR3 DNA reads TGCGCCAGCAGTGGGGGACAGGGGGCAAGAGATACGCAGTATTTT. Translated, it gives CASSGGQGARDTQYF. The V and J genes are TRBV10-1 and TRBJ2-3; 12 bases align to TRBD1. Unmatched junction bases numbered 4, after V lost 4 bases and J lost 5 bases. Per germline, CDR1 WNHNN and CDR2 SYGVQD (reference sequence). The CDR3 contains 15 residues.

The gene calls are TRBV9 and TRBJ2-3; 15 nucleotides agree with TRBD2. The CDR3 totals 19 residues. Trimming took 3 bases from V and 6 from J; bases not matched to a gene: 14. Germline assignment: CDR1 SGDLS and CDR2 YYNGEE. The CDR3 region has the DNA TGTGCCAGCAGCGCACCCCCGGGACTAGCGGGAGGTGCGAGGGATACGCAGTATTTT. Protein sequence: CASSAPPGLAGGARDTQYF.

The chain employs TRBV5-1 and TRBJ2-1, with a weak D call TRBD2 (5 bases). The germline gives CDR1 SGHRS, CDR2 YFSETQ. The length of the CDR3 is 13 residues. V lost 4 bases and J lost 6, with 11 bases in between. The CDR3 DNA sequence: TGCGCCAGCAGCGTGAGTACTAGCAATGAGCAGTTCTTC. It is translated as CASSVSTSNEQFF. The variable domain in full, completed from reference TRBV5-1 and TRBJ2-1, reads KAGVTQTPRYLIKTRGQQVTLSCSPISGHRSVSWYQQTPGQGLQFLFEYFSETQRNKGNFPGRFSGRQFSNSRSEMNVSTLELGDSALYLCASSVSTSNEQFFGPGTRLTVL.

The J gene is TRBJ2-2, the V gene TRBV19; 7 bases are shared with TRBD1. Trimming removed 6 bases from V and 6 bases from J; junction bases left unmatched: 13. Germline V CDR1 and CDR2: LNHDA, SQIVND (reference sequence). This CDR3 is built from 16 residues. CDR3 nucleotides: TGTGCCAGTAGCCCAAAGACACAGGGGACAGCCGGGGAGCTGTTTTTT. It encodes CASSPKTQGTAGELFF.

This clone was counted a single time. V usage is TRBV4-1 and J usage is TRBJ2-2; weak D call: TRBD1 (6 bases). This CDR3 has 15 amino acids. Germline loops: CDR1 MGHRA, CDR2 YSYEKL. V lost 1 base to trimming and J lost 4 bases, with 10 bases between them. The CDR3 bases are TGCGCCAGCAGCCAAGGGACAGTGAGCACCGGGGAGCTGTTTTTT. As protein: CASSQGTVSTGELFF.

The sample holds one count of this clone. The chain links TRBV3-1 (or the pseudogene TRBV3-2) to TRBJ2-5; 7 bases fit TRBD1. The CDR3 has 13 amino acids. V trimming: 6 bases; J trimming: 1 base; junction bases outside the gene matches: 2. CDR1 and CDR2 (germline): LGHDT, YNNKEL (reference sequence). The CDR3, as DNA: TGTGCCAGCAGTCGGGACAGCCAAGAGACCCAGTACTTC. Encoded protein: CASSRDSQETQYF.

Details on this clone: The same CDR3 arises from other DNA sequences in this sample as well. The V call is TRBV30, the J call TRBJ2-7; D possibly corresponds to TRBD2 (5 bases). CDR1 GTSNPN and CDR2 SVGIG come from the germline V gene (reference sequence). The CDR3 is 12 amino acids. V was cut by 1 base and J by 4 bases, with 8 bases left in between. This CDR3 reads CAWSGGPYEQYF. The CDR3 bases are TGTGCCTGGAGTGGCGGGCCGTACGAGCAGTACTTC.